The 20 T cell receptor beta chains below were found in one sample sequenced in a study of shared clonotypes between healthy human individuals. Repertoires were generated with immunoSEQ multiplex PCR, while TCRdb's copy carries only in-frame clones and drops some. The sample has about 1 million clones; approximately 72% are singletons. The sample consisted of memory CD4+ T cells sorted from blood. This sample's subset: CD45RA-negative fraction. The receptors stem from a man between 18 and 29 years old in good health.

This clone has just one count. CDR3 protein: CALTGGSYNSPLHF. The CDR3 DNA is TGTGCCCTGACAGGGGGCTCCTATAATTCACCCCTCCACTTT. This chain links TRBV30 with TRBJ1-6; 9 bases match TRBD1. V shed 8 bases, J shed 0 bases, and the junction held 2 bases outside the gene matches. Germline lookup yields CDR1 GTSNPN and CDR2 SVGIG (reference sequence). The CDR3 is 14 residues long.

CDR3 DNA: TGTGCCAGTGGAATAAGGGGAGGGGCAATCAATGAAGCTTTCTTT. Residues: CASGIRGGAINEAFF. V and J are TRBV19 and TRBJ1-1; maybe TRBD1 (5 bases). The CDR3 has 15 amino acids. In germline, CDR1 is LNHDA, CDR2 SQIVND (reference sequence). The V end lost 8 bases, the J end lost 7 bases, and 23 bases lay between the germline ends.

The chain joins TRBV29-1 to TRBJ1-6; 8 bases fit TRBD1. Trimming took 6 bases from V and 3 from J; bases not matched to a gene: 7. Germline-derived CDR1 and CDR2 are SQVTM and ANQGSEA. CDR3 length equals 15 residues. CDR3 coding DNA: TGCAGCGTCCAAACAGGGGGACTCTATAATTCACCCCTCCACTTT. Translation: CSVQTGGLYNSPLHF. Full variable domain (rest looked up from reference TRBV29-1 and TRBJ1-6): SAVISQKPSRDICQRGTSLTIQCQVDSQVTMMFWYRQQPGQSLTLIATANQGSEATYESGFVIDKFPISRPNLTFSTLTVSNMSPEDSSIYLCSVQTGGLYNSPLHFGNGTRLTVT.

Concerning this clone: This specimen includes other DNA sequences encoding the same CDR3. CDR3 loop: CAISDYNEQFF. CDR3 nucleotide sequence: TGTGCCATCAGTGACTACAATGAGCAGTTCTTC. The chain couples TRBV10-3 to TRBJ2-1; D unresolved. The CDR3 is 11 amino acids. Trimming pared 3 bases from V and 3 bases from J, leaving 0 bases between. Germline V gene sequence: CDR1 ENHRY, CDR2 SYGVKD.

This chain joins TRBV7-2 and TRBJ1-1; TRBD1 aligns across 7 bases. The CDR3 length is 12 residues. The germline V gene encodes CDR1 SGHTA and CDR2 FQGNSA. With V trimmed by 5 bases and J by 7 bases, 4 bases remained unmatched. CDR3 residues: CASSRDSDEAFF. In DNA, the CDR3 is TGTGCCAGCAGCAGGGACAGCGATGAAGCTTTCTTT. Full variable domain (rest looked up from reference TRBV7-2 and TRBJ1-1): GAGVSQSPSNKVTEKGKDVELRCDPISGHTALYWYRQSLGQGLEFLIYFQGNSAPDKSGLPSDRFSAERTGGSVSTLTIQRTQQEDSAVYLCASSRDSDEAFFGQGTRLTVV.

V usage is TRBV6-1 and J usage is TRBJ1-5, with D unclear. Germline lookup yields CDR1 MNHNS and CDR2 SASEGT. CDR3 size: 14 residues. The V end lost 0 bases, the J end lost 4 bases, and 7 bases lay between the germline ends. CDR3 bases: TGTGCCAGCAGTGAAGCGCTAGCGAATCAGCCCCAGCATTTT. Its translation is CASSEALANQPQHF.

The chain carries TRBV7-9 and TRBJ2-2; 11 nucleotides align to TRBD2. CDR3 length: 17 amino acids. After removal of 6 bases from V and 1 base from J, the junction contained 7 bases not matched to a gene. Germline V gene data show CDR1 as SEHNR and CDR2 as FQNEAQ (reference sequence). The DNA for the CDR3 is TGTGCCAGCAGTCCTAATACTAGCGGGGGGAACACCGGGGAGCTGTTTTTT. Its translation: CASSPNTSGGNTGELFF.

Here the CDR3 DNA reads TGTGCCACCAGCAGAGGGAGAGAGGAAAAACTGTTTTTT. Translating it yields CATSRGREEKLFF. J is TRBJ1-4 and V is TRBV15; no clear D. The germline gives CDR1 LNHNV, CDR2 YYDKDF (reference sequence). V lost 1 base and J 8 bases, leaving 8 bases between the germline ends. This CDR3 is built from 13 residues.

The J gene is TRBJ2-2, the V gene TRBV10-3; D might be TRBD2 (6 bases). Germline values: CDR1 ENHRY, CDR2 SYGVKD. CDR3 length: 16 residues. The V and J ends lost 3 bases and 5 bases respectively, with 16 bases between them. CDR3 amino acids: CAISEPSSVGTGELFF. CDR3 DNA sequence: TGTGCCATCAGTGAACCATCTAGCGTGGGGACCGGGGAGCTGTTTTTT.

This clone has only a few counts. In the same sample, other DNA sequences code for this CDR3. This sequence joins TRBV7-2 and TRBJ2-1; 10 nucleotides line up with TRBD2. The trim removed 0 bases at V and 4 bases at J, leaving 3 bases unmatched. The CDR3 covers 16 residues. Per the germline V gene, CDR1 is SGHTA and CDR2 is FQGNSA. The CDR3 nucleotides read TGTGCCAGCAGCTTAGCAGCTAGCGGGAGTTACAATGAGCAGTTCTTC. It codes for CASSLAASGSYNEQFF.

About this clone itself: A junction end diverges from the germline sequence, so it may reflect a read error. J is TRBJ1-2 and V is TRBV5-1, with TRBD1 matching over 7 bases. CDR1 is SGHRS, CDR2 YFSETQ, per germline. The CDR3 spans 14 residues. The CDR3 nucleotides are TGCGCCAGCAGTTTGGACAGGCTAAACTATGGCTACACCTTC. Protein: CASSLDRLNYGYTF.

In nucleotides, the CDR3 is TGCGCCAGCAGTCCCTCACAGGGGGCGGCCTACAATGAGCAGTTCTTC. It codes for CASSPSQGAAYNEQFF. The chain recombines TRBV5-1 with TRBJ2-1, with 9 bases that match TRBD1. J lost 2 bases, V lost 5 bases, and 8 bases had no gene match. The CDR3 is made up of 16 amino acids. Germline CDR1 SGHRS, CDR2 YFSETQ.

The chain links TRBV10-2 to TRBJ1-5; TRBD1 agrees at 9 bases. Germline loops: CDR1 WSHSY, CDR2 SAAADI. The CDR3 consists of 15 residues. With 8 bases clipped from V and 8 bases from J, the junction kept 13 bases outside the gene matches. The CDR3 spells CASCGLGQGGEPQHF. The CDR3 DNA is TGCGCCAGCTGTGGATTGGGACAGGGAGGGGAGCCCCAGCATTTT.

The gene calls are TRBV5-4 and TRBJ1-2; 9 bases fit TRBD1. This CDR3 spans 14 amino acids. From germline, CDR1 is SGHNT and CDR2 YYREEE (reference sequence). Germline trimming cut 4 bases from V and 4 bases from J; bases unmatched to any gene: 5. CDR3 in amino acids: CASSVGQGVYGYTF. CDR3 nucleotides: TGTGCCAGCAGCGTGGGACAGGGTGTCTATGGCTACACCTTC.

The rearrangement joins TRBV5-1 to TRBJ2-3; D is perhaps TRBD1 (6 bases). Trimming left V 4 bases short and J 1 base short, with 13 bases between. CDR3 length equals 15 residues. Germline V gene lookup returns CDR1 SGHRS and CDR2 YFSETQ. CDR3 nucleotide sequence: TGCGCCAGCAGCCCAGGGGATTGGGGCACAGATACGCAGTATTTT. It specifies CASSPGDWGTDTQYF.

CDR3 nucleotide sequence: TGTGCCAGCAGCGGAGGGGACAGACTTAATCAGCCCCAGCATTTT. Its protein product is CASSGGDRLNQPQHF. The chain links TRBV9 to TRBJ1-5; 7 positions agree with TRBD1. With V trimmed by 3 bases and J by 4 bases, 7 bases remained unmatched. CDR1 is SGDLS, CDR2 YYNGEE, per germline. This CDR3 spans 15 amino acids.

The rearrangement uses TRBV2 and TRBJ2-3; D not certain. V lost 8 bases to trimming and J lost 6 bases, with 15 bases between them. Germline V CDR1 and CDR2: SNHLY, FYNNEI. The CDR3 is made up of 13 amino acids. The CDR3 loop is CASSQLRWDTQYF. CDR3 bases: TGTGCCAGCTCACAGCTACGCTGGGATACGCAGTATTTT.

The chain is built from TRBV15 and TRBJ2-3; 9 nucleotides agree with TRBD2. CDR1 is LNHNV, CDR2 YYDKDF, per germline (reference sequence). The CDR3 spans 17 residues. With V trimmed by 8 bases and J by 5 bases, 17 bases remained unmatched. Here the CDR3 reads CATLRMGASGVRDTQYF. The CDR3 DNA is TGTGCCACCCTCCGGATGGGGGCTAGCGGGGTGAGAGATACGCAGTATTTT. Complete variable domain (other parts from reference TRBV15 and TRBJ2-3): DAMVIQNPRYQVTQFGKPVTLSCSQTLNHNVMYWYQQKSSQAPKLLFHYYDKDFNNEADTPDNFQSRRPNTSFCFLDIRSPGLGDTAMYLCATLRMGASGVRDTQYFGPGTRLTVL.

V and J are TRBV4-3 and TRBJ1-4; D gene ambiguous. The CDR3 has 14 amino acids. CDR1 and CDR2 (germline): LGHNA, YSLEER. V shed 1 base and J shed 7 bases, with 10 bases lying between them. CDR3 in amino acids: CASSQGTEGEKLFF. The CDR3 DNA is TGCGCCAGCAGCCAAGGCACAGAGGGTGAAAAACTGTTTTTT.

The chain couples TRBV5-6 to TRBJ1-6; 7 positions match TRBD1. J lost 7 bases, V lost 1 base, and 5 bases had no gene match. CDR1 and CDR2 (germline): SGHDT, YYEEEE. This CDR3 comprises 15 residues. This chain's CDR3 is CASSLLAGGNSPLHF. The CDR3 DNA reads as TGTGCCAGCAGCTTGCTGGCAGGGGGAAATTCACCCCTCCACTTT.